This T cell receptor (beta chain) was sequenced during a study of molecular identifiers for immune sequencing clone quantification. Whole-study findings and limits: In naive cells, clones above 20 RNA copies held under 1% of molecules, whereas in effector cells they held over 97%. Jurkat TCR RNA spiked in from one cell (amid some 1 million naive cells) was reportedly detectable.

TCRdb itself ran the PCR reads through MiXCR, one entry per CDR3 protein. The sample lists around 2,500 distinct CDR3 sequences, roughly 24% seen once, with roughly 8.8% in the top ten. Trimming left V 10 bases short and J 1 base short, with 4 bases between. The CDR3 is 10 amino acids. CDR1 and CDR2 (germline): SGHAT, FQNNGV. About this clonotype: The antigen remains undetermined.

This chain joins TRBV11-2 and TRBJ2-5; D remains ambiguous. The sequence was collected from a human donor in good health. Some libraries in this study had Jurkat cell RNA spiked in. The specimen was naive CD8+ T cells from blood, with Jurkat cell RNA spiked in. This sample's subset: FACS-sorted CD8+CD4-CCR7+CD45RA+ naive T cells. CDR3 residues: CATSQETQYF. The CDR3 DNA sequence: TGTGCCACCTCCCAAGAGACCCAGTACTTC.